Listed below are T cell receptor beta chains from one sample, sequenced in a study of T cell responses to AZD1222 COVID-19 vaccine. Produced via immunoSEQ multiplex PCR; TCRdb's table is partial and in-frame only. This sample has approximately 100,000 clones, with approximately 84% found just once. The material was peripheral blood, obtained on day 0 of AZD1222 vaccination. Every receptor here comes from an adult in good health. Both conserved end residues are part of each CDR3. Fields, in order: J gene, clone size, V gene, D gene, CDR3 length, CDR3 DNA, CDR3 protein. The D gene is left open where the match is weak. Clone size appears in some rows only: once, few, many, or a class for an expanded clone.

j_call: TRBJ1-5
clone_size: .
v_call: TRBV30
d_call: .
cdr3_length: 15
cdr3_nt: TGTGCCTGGAGTGTAATGTCGGCGAGCAATCAGCCCCAGCATTTT
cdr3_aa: CAWSVMSASNQPQHF

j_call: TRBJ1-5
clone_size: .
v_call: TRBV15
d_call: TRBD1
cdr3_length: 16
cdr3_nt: TGTGCCACCAGCATAGGGGACAGGTGGGGCAATCAGCCCCAGCATTTT
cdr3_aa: CATSIGDRWGNQPQHF

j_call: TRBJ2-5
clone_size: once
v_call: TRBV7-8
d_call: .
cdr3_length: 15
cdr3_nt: TGTGCCAGCAGCTCACTCGACACTACCCAAGAGACCCAGTACTTC
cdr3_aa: CASSSLDTTQETQYF

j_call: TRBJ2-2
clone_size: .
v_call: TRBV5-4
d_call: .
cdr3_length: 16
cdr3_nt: TGTGCCAGCAGCTCGGGGGCTAGCGGATACACCGGGGAGCTGTTTTTT
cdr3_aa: CASSSGASGYTGELFF

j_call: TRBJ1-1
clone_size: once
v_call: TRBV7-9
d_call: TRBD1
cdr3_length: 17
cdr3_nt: TGTGCCAGCAGCACCGGGACAGGTTCTTTGTATCGGACTGAAGCTTTCTTT
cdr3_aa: CASSTGTGSLYRTEAFF

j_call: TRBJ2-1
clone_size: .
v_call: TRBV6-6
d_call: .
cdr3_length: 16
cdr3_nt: TGTGCCAGCAGTCGAAAGGGGGCGGGGTCCTACAATGAGCAGTTCTTC
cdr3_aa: CASSRKGAGSYNEQFF

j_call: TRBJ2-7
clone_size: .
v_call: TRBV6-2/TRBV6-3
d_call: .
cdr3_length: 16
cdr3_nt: TGTGCCAGCAGCCCAGCTATTTTAGCCCGTGCGTACGAGCAGTACTTC
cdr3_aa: CASSPAILARAYEQYF

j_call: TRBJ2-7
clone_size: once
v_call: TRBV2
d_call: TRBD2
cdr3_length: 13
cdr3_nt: TGTGCCAGCAGACTAGCGGGGATCTACGAGCAGTACTTC
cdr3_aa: CASRLAGIYEQYF

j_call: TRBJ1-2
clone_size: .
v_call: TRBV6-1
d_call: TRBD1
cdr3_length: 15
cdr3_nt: TGTGCCAGCAGTGACAACACCGGGACAGGGGGTGGCTACACCTTC
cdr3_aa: CASSDNTGTGGGYTF

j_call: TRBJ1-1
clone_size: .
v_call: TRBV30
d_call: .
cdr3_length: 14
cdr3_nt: TGTGCCTGGAGCCAGGGATGGGAAAACACTGAAGCTTTCTTT
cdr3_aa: CAWSQGWENTEAFF

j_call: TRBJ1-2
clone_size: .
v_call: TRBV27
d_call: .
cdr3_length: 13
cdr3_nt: TGTGCCAGCAGTTTAGGTCAGAGCTATGGCTACACCTTC
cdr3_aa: CASSLGQSYGYTF

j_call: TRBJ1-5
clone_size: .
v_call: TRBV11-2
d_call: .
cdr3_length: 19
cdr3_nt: TGTGCCAGCAGCTTATCGTTGGCAGCCAGCCATTATAGCAATCAGCCCCAGCATTTT
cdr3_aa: CASSLSLAASHYSNQPQHF

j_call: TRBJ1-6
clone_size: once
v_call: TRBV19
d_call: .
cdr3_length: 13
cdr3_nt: TGTGCCAGTAGTAACTCCTATAATTCACCCCTCCACTTT
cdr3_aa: CASSNSYNSPLHF

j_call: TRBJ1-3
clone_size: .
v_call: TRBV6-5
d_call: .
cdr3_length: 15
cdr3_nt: TGTGCCAGCAGGGGGACGGGGAGCTCTGGAAACACCATATATTTT
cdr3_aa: CASRGTGSSGNTIYF

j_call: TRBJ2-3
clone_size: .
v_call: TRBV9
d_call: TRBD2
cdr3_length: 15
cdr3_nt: TGTGCCAGCAGCCGGGGACTAGCGGTCACAGATACGCAGTATTTT
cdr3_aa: CASSRGLAVTDTQYF

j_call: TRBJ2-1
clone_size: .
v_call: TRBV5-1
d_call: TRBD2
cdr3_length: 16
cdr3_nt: TGCGCCAGCAGCTTGGGGGCTAGCGGGGTAAACAATGAGCAGTTCTTC
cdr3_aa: CASSLGASGVNNEQFF

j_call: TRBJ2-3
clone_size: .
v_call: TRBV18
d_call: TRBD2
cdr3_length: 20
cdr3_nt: TGTGCCAGCTCACCATCGAACACACAGTTGGACGGGACTACCGCAGATACGCAGTATTTT
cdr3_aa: CASSPSNTQLDGTTADTQYF

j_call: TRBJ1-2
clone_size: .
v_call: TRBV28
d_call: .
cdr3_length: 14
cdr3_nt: TGTGCCAGCAGCTCCCGGGGAGGGTGGTATGGCTACACCTTC
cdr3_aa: CASSSRGGWYGYTF

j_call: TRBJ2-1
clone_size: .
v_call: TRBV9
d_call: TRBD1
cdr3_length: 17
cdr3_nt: TGTGCCAGCAGCGTAGTACCAACAGGGGAGTCCTACAATGAGCAGTTCTTC
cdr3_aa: CASSVVPTGESYNEQFF

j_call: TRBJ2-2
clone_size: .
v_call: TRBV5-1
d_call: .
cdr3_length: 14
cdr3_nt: TGCGCCAGCAGCTTGAGCCAGAACACCGGGGAGCTGTTTTTT
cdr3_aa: CASSLSQNTGELFF

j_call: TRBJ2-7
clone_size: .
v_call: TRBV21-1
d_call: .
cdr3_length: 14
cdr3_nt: TGTGCCAGCAGCAAAGCTAGCGGAACCTACGAGCAGTACTTC
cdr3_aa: CASSKASGTYEQYF

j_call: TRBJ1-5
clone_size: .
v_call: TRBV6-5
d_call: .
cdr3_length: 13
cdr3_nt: TGTGCCAGCAGTTGGACGGAAGGTCAGCCCCAGCATTTT
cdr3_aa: CASSWTEGQPQHF

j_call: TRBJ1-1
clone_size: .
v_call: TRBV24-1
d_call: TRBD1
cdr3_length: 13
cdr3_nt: TGTGCCACCAGAGGGGACAGAAACACTGAAGCTTTCTTT
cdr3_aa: CATRGDRNTEAFF

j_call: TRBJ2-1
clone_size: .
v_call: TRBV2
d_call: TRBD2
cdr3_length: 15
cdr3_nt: TGTGCCAGCAGTGAGAGGAGACTAGCGGGAGCTGAGCAGTTCTTC
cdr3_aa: CASSERRLAGAEQFF

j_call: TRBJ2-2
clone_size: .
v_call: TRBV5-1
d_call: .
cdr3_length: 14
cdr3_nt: TGCGCCAGCAGCTCCAGAGGGGGCACCGGGGAGCTGTTTTTT
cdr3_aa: CASSSRGGTGELFF

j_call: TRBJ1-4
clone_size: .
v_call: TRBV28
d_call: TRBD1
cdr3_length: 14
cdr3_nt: TGTGCCAGCAGTATCGGGACAGTCCCTGAAAAACTGTTTTTT
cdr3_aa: CASSIGTVPEKLFF

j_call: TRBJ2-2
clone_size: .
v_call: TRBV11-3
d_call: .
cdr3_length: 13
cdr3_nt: TGTGCCAGCAGCGCCGTAAATGCCGGGGAGCTGTTTTTT
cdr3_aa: CASSAVNAGELFF

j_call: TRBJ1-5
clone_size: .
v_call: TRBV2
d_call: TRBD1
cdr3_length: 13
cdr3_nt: TGTGCCAGCACGGACAGGCGAGATCAGCCCCAGCATTTT
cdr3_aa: CASTDRRDQPQHF

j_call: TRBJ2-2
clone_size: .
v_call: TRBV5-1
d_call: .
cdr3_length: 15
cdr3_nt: TGCGCCAGCAGCTTGGACGGGGACCGCACCGGGGAGCTGTTTTTT
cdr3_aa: CASSLDGDRTGELFF

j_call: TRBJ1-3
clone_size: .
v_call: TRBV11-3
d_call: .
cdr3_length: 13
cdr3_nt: TGTGCCAGCAGCTTACAGGGCGGAAACACCATATATTTT
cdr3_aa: CASSLQGGNTIYF